The clone carrying this T cell receptor (beta chain) was observed a handful of times. The target antigen is unknown. The sample is drawn from a study of OX40 agonist ivuxolimab in advanced cancers. General study points: Clonal expansion among partial responders at 0.1-3.0 mg/kg ranked near the lowest.

Looked up from germline, CDR1 is SGHNT and CDR2 is YYREEE (reference sequence). Trimming removed 4 bases at V and 7 bases at J, with 14 bases between. CDR3 length: 13 amino acids. TCRdb keeps only in-frame clones here, not all; method: immunoSEQ multiplex PCR. The sample has tens of thousands of clones, around 80% seen once. The chain has TRBV5-4 and TRBJ1-2; D possibly corresponds to TRBD1 (5 bases). This sample comprised CD4+ or CD8+ T cells sorted from blood, obtained in a trial of the OX40 agonist ivuxolimab. This clonotype was obtained from an adult with an advanced solid tumor such as melanoma, head and neck, liver or kidney cancer. Here the CDR3 reads CASSGAGVFGYTF. Written as DNA, the CDR3 is TGTGCCAGCAGCGGGGCGGGGGTGTTTGGCTACACCTTC.